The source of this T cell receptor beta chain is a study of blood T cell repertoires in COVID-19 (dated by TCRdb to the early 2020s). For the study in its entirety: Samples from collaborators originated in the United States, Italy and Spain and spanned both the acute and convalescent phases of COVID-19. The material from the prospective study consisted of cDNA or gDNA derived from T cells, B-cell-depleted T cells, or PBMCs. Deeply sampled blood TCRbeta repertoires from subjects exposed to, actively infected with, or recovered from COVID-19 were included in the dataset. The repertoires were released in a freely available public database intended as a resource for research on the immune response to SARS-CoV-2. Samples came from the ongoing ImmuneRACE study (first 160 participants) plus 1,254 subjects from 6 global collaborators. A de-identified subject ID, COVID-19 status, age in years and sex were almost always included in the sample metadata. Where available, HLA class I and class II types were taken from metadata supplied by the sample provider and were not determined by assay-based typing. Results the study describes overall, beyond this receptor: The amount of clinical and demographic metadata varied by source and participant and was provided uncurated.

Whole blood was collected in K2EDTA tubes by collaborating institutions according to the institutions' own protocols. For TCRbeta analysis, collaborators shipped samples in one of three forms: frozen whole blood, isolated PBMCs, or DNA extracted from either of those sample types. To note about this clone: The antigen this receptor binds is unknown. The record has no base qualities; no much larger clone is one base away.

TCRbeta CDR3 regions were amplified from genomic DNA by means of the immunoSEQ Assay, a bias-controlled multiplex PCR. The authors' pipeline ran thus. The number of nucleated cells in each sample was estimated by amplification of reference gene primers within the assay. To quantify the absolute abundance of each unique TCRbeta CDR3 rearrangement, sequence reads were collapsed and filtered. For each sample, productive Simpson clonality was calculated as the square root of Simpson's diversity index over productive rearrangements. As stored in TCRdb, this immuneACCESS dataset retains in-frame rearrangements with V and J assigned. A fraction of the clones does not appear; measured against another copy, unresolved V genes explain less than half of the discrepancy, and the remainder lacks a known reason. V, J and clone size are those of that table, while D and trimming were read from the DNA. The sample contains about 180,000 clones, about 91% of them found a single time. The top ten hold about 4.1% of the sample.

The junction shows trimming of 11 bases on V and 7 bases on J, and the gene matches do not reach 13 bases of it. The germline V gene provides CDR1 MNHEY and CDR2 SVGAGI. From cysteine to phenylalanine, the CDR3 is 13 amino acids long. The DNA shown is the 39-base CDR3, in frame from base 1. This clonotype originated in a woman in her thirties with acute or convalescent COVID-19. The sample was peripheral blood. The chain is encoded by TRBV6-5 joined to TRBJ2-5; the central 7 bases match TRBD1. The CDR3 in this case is CAGAGGPLGTQYF. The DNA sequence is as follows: TGTGCCGGAGCAGGGGGACCCCTTGGGACCCAGTACTTC.